What follows are 5 T cell receptor beta chains derived from one specimen sequenced in a study of T cell changes during pregnancy in multiple sclerosis. Profiling relied on immunoSEQ multiplex PCR, and the TCRdb table lists in-frame clones only, not all of them. Here the sample spans tens of thousands of clones, 92% being singletons. This material consisted of CD4+ T cells from peripheral blood mononuclear cells, taken in the second trimester of pregnancy. Receptors originate from a female donor in good health, enrolled as a control in a pregnancy study.

The J gene is TRBJ1-5, the V gene TRBV30; weak D call: TRBD1 (5 bases). Germline loops: CDR1 GTSNPN, CDR2 SVGIG (reference sequence). The length of the CDR3 is 13 residues. V was shortened by 5 bases and J by 2 bases, with 10 bases between the two germline ends. CDR3 nucleotide sequence: TGTGCCTGGGGGGCCGCGGGCAATCAGCCCCAGCATTTT. It codes for CAWGAAGNQPQHF.

The CDR3, as DNA: TGTGCCAGTAGTATGAGCCCCCAAGAGACCCAGTACTTC. It codes for CASSMSPQETQYF. V is TRBV19 and J is TRBJ2-5; D is unresolved. The V gene's germline CDR1 is LNHDA and CDR2 SQIVND (reference sequence). This CDR3 is built from 13 residues. V lost 3 bases to trimming and J lost 1 base, with 6 bases between them.

This sequence joins TRBV6-5 and TRBJ1-2, with D possibly TRBD1 on 6 matching bases. This CDR3 is built from 14 residues. V lost 5 bases and J 7 bases, leaving 17 bases between the germline ends. CDR1 MNHEY and CDR2 SVGAGI come from the germline V gene. CDR3 amino acids: CASSTGVRTVGYTF. The CDR3 nucleotides read TGTGCCAGCAGTACTGGGGTTAGGACAGTTGGCTACACCTTC.

This clone was seen just once. The genes are TRBV2 and TRBJ2-1; 9 bases align to TRBD2. CDR1 and CDR2 (germline): SNHLY, FYNNEI. Unmatched junction bases numbered 11, after V lost 8 bases and J lost 3 bases. The CDR3 extends over 16 amino acids. CDR3 amino acids: CASSGTGTSFYNEQFF. As DNA, the CDR3 is TGTGCCAGCTCGGGGACCGGGACTAGCTTCTACAATGAGCAGTTCTTC. The entire variable domain, with the rest obtained from reference TRBV2 and TRBJ2-1, is as follows: EPEVTQTPSHQVTQMGQEVILRCVPISNHLYFYWYRQILGQKVEFLVSFYNNEISEKSEIFDDQFSVERPDGSNFTLKIRSTKLEDSAMYFCASSGTGTSFYNEQFFGPGTRLTVL.

The rearrangement uses TRBV5-4 and TRBJ2-5; 10 bases map to TRBD1. The CDR3 contains 16 residues. V trimming: 4 bases; J trimming: 4 bases; junction bases outside the gene matches: 10. From germline, CDR1 is SGHNT and CDR2 YYREEE (reference sequence). The CDR3 protein is CASSTPRQGAGETQYF. In DNA form, the CDR3 reads TGTGCCAGCAGCACCCCACGACAGGGGGCGGGAGAGACCCAGTACTTC.